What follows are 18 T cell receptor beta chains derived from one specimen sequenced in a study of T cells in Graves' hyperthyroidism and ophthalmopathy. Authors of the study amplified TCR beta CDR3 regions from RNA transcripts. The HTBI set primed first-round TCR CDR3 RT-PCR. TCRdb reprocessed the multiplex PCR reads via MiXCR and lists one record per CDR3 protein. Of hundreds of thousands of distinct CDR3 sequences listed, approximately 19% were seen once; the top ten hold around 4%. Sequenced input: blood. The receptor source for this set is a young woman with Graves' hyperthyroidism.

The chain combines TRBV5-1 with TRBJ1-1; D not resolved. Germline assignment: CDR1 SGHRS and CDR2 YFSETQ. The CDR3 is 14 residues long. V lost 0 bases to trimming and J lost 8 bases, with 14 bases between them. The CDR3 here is CASSLVGWQDEAFF. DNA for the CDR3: TGCGCCAGCAGCTTGGTCGGTTGGCAGGACGAAGCTTTCTTT.

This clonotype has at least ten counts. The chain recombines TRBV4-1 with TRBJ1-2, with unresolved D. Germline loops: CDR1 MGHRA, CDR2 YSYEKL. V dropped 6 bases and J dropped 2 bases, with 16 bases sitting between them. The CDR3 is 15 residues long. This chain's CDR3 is CASSVDRSLNYGYTF. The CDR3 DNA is TGCGCCAGCAGTGTCGACCGATCTTTAAACTATGGCTACACCTTC.

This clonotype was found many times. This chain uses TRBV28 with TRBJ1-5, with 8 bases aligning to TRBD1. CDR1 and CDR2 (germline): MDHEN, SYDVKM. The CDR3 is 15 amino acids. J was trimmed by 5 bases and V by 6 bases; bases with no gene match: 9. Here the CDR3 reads CASSLQGARDQPQHF. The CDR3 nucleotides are TGTGCCAGCAGCCTGCAGGGGGCTCGGGATCAGCCCCAGCATTTT.

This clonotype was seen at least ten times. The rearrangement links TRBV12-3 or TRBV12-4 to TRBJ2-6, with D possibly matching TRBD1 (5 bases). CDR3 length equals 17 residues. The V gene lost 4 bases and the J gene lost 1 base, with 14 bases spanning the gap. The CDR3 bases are TGTGCCAGCAGTTCCCCGAAGACAGAATCTGGGGCCAACGTCCTGACTTTC. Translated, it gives CASSSPKTESGANVLTF.

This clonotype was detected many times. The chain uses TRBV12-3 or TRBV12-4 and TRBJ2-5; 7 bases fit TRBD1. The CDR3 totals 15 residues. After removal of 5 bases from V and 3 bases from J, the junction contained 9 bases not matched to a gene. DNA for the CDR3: TGTGCCAGCAGTGACAGGGTTCGGGCAAAAGAGACCCAGTACTTC. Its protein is CASSDRVRAKETQYF.

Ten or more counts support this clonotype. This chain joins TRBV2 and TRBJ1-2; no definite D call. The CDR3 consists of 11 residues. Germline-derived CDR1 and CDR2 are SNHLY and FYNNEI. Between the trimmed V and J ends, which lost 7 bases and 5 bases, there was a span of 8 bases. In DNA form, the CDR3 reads TGTGCCAGCATAACGGGTTATGGCTACACCTTC. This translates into CASITGYGYTF.

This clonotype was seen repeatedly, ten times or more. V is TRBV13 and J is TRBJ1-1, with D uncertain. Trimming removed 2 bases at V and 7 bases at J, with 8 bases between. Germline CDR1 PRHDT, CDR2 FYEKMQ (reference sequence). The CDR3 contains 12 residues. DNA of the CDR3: TGTGCCAGCAGCTTAATTTCCGTTGAAGCTTTCTTT. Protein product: CASSLISVEAFF.

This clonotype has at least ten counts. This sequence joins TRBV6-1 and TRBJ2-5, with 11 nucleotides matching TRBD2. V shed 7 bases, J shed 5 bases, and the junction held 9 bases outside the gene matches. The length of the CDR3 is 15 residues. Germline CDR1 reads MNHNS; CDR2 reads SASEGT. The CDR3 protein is CASTFSGGVGETQYF. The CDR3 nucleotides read TGTGCCAGCACCTTTAGCGGGGGGGTGGGGGAGACCCAGTACTTC.

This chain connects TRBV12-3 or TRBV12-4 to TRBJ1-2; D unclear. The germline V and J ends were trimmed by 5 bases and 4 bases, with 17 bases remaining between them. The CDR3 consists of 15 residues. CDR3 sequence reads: CASSPSWEEAYGYTF. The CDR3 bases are TGTGCCAGCAGTCCTAGCTGGGAGGAGGCCTATGGCTACACCTTC.

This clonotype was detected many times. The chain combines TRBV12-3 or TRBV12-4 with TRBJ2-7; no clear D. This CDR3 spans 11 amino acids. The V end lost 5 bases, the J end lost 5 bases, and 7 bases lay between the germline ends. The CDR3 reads CASSPYNEQYF. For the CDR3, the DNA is TGTGCCAGCAGTCCGTATAACGAGCAGTACTTC.

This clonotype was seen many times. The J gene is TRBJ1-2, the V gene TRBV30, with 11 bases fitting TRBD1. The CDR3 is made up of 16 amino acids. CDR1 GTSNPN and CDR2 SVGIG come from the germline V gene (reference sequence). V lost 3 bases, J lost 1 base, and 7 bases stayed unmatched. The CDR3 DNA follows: TGTGCCTGGAGACGAACCGGGACAGGGGGTAACTATGGCTACACCTTC. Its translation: CAWRRTGTGGNYGYTF.

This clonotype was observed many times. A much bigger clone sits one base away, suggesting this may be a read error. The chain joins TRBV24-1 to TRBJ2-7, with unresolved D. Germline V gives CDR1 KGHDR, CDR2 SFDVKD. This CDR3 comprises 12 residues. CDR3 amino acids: CTTGDTPGEQYF. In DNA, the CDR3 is TGTACCACCGGCGACACCCCGGGCGAGCAGTACTTC.

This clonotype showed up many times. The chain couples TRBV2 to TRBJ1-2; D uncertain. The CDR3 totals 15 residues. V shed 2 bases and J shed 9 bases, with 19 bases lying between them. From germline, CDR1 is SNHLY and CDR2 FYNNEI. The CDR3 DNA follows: TGTGCCAGCAGTGAAATACGGACTATTATGGAGAGCTACACCTTC. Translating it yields CASSEIRTIMESYTF.

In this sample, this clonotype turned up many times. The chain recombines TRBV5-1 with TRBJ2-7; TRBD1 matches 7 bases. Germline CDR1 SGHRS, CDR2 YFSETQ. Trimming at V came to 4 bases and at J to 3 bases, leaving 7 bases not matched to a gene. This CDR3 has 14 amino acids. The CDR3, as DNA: TGCGCCAGCAGCCAGACAGGGACAAACTACGAGCAGTACTTC. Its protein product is CASSQTGTNYEQYF.

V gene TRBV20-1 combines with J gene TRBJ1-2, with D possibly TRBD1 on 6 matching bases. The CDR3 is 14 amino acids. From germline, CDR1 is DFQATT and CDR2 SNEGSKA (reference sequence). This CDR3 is CRIMRGGDNYGYTF. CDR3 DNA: TGCAGAATAATGAGGGGGGGGGATAACTATGGCTACACCTTC.

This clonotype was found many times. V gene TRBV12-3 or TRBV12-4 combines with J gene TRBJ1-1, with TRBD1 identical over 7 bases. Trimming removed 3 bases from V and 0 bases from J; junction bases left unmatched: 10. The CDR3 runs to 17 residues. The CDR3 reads CASSFHRGTFMNTEAFF. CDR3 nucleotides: TGTGCCAGCAGTTTTCACAGGGGCACTTTCATGAACACTGAAGCTTTCTTT.

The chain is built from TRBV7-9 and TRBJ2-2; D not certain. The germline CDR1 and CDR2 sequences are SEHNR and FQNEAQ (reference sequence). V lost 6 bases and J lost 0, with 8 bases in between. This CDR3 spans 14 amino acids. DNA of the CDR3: TGTGCCAGCAGATTCGTGACGAACACCGGGGAGCTGTTTTTT. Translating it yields CASRFVTNTGELFF.

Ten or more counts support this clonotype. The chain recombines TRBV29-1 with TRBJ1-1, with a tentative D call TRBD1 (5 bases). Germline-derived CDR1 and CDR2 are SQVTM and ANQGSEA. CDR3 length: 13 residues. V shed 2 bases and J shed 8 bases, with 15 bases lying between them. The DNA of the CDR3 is TGCAGCGTTGAACCCGCCTGGGGGGACGAAGCTTTCTTT. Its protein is CSVEPAWGDEAFF.